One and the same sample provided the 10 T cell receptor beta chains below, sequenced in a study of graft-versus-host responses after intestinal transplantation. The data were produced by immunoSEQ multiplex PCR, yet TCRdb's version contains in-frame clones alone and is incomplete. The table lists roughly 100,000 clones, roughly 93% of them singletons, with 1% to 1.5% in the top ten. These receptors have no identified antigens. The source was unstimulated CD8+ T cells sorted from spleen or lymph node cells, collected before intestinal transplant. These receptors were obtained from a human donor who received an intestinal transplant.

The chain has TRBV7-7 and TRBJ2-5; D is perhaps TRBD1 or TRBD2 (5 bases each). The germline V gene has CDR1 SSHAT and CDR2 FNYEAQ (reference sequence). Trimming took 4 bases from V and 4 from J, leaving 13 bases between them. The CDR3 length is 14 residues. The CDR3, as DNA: TGTGCCAGCAGCTCGGTGGGGGTCTTAGAGACCCAGTACTTC. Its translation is CASSSVGVLETQYF.

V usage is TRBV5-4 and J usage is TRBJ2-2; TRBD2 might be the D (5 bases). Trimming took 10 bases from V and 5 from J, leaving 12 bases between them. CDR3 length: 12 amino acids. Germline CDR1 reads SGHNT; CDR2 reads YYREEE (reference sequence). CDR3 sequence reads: CAVERGTGELFF. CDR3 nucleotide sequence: TGTGCCGTGGAACGGGGAACCGGGGAGCTGTTTTTT.

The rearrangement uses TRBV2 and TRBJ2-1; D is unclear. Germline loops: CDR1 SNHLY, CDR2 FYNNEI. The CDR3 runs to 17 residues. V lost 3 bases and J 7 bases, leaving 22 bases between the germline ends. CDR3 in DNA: TGTGCCAGCAGTGAGGAACTCGGGCCCCTTGGGTTAAATGAGCAGTTCTTC. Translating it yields CASSEELGPLGLNEQFF. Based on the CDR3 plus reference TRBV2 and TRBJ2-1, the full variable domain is EPEVTQTPSHQVTQMGQEVILRCVPISNHLYFYWYRQILGQKVEFLVSFYNNEISEKSEIFDDQFSVERPDGSNFTLKIRSTKLEDSAMYFCASSEELGPLGLNEQFFGPGTRLTVL.

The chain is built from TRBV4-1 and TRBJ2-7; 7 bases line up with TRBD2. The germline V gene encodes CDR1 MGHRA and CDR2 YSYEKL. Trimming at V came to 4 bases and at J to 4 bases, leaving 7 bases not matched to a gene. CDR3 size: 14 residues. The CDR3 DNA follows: TGCGCCAGCAGCCCTGGGGGGGGATCGTACGAGCAGTACTTC. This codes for CASSPGGGSYEQYF.

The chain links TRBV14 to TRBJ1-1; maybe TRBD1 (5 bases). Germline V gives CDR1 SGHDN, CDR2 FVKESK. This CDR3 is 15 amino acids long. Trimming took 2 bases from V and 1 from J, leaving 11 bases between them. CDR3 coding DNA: TGTGCCAGCAGCCAACTGGGAGGACAGAACACTGAAGCTTTCTTT. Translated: CASSQLGGQNTEAFF.

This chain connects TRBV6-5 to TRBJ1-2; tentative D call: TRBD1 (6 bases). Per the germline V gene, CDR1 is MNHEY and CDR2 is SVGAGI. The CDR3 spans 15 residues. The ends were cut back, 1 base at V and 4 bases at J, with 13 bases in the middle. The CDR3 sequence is CASSYFDGTSYGYTF. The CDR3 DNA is TGTGCCAGCAGTTACTTCGACGGGACATCCTATGGCTACACCTTC.

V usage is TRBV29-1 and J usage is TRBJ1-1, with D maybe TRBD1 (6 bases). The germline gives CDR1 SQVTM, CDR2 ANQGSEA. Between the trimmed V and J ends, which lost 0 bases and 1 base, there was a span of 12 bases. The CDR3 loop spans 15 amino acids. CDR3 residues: CSVEDHEGENTEAFF. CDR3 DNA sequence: TGCAGCGTTGAAGATCATGAGGGGGAGAACACTGAAGCTTTCTTT. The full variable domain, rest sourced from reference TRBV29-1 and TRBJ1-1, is SAVISQKPSRDICQRGTSLTIQCQVDSQVTMMFWYRQQPGQSLTLIATANQGSEATYESGFVIDKFPISRPNLTFSTLTVSNMSPEDSSIYLCSVEDHEGENTEAFFGQGTRLTVV.

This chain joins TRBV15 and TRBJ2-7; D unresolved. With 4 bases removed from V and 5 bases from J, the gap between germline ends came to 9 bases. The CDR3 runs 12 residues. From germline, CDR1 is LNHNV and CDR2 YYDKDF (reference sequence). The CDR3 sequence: CATSNPWDEQYF. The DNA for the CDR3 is TGTGCCACCAGCAATCCTTGGGACGAGCAGTACTTC.

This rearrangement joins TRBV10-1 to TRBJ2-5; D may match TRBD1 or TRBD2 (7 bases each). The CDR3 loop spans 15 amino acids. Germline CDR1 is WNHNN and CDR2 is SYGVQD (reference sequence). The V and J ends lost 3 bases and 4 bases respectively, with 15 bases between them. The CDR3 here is CASSETGEGAETQYF. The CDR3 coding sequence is TGCGCCAGCAGTGAAACCGGGGAGGGGGCAGAGACCCAGTACTTC.

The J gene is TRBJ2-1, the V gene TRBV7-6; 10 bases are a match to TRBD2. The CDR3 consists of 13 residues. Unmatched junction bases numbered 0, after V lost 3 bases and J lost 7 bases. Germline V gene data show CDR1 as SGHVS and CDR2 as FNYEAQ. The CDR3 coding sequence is TGTGCCAGCAGCTTTAGCGGGGGGAATGAGCAGTTCTTC. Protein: CASSFSGGNEQFF. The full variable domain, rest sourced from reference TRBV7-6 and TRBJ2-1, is GAGVSQSPRYKVTKRGQDVALRCDPISGHVSLYWYRQALGQGPEFLTYFNYEAQQDKSGLPNDRFSAERPEGSISTLTIQRTEQRDSAMYRCASSFSGGNEQFFGPGTRLTVL.